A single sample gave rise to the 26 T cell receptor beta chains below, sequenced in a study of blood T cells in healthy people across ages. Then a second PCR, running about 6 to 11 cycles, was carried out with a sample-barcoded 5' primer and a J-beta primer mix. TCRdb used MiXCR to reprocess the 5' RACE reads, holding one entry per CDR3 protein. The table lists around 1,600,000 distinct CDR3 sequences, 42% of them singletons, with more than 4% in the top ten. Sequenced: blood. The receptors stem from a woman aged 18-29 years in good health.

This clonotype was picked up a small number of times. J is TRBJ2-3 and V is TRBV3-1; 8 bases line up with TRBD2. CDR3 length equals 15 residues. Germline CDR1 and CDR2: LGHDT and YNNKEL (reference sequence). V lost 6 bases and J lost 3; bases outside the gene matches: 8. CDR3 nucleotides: TGTGCCAGCAGGTTTACTAGCGGTGATACAGATACGCAGTATTTT. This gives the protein CASRFTSGDTDTQYF.

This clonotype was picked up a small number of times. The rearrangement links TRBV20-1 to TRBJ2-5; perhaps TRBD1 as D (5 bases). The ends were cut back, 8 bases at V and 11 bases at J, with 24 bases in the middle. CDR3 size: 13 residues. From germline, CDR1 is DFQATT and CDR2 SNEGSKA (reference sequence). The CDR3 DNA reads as TGCAGTCCCGTCCTGCCGGACACTGATGAGCAGTACTTC. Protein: CSPVLPDTDEQYF.

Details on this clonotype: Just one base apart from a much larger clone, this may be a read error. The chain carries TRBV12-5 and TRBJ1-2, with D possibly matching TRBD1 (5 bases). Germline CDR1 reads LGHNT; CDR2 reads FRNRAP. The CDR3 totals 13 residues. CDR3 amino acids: CACGSQVYYGYTF. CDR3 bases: TGTGCTTGTGGTTCACAGGTTTACTATGGCTACACCTTC. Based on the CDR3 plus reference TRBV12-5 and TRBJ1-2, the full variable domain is DARVTQTPRHKVTEMGQEVTMRCQPILGHNTVFWYRQTMMQGLELLAYFRNRAPLDDSGMPKDRFSAEMPDATLATLKIQPSEPRDSAVYFCACGSQVYYGYTFGSGTRLTVV.

The CDR3 sequence: CASSLEPSGYTDTQYF. The CDR3 DNA is TGTGCCAGCAGCTTAGAACCTAGCGGTTACACAGATACGCAGTATTTT. V is TRBV7-8 and J is TRBJ2-3, with 7 bases lining up with TRBD2. CDR1 and CDR2 (germline): SGHVS, FQNEAQ. V lost 1 base to trimming and J lost 2 bases; unmatched junction nucleotides: 6. This CDR3 region has 16 residues.

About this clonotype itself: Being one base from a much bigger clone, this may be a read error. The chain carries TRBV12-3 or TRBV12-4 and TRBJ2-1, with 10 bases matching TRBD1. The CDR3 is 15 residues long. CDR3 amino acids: CASRRPGQGYNEKFF. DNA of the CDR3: TGTGCCAGCAGGCGACCGGGACAGGGGTACAATGAGAAGTTCTTC.

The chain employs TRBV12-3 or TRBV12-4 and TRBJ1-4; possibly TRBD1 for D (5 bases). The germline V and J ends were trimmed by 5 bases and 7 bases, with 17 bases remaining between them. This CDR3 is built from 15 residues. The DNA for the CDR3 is TGTGCCAGCAGTCCCAGGCCAGGGAGGGCTGAAAAACTGTTTTTT. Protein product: CASSPRPGRAEKLFF.

In DNA form, the CDR3 reads TGTGCCAGCAGTTACTCGAGGGCAAGCAATCAGCCCCAGCATTTT. This sequence encodes CASSYSRASNQPQHF. This chain uses TRBV6-5 with TRBJ1-5; no reliable D call. Germline V gene lookup returns CDR1 MNHEY and CDR2 SVGAGI. The CDR3 has 15 residues. V was trimmed by 0 bases and J by 1 base, leaving 7 bases between them.

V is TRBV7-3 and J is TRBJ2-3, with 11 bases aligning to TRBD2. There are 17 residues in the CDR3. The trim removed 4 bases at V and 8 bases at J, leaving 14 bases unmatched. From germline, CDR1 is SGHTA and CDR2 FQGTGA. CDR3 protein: CASSSDPRLAGGGTQYF. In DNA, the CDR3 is TGTGCCAGCAGCTCCGACCCTAGATTAGCGGGAGGGGGTACGCAGTATTTT.

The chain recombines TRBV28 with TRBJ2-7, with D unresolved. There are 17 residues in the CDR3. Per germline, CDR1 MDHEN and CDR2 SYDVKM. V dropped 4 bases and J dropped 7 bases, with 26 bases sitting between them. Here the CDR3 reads CASSSSRIFPSYNEQYF. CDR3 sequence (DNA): TGTGCCAGCAGTTCCTCGCGGATATTTCCCTCCTACAATGAGCAGTACTTC.

CDR3 region: CASSEGSLEQYF. DNA of the CDR3: TGTGCCAGCAGTGAAGGCAGCTTGGAGCAGTACTTC. The chain has TRBV6-1 and TRBJ2-7, with D unresolved. V lost 1 base, J lost 7 bases, and 8 bases lay in between. This CDR3 contains 12 residues. The V gene's germline CDR1 is MNHNS and CDR2 SASEGT.

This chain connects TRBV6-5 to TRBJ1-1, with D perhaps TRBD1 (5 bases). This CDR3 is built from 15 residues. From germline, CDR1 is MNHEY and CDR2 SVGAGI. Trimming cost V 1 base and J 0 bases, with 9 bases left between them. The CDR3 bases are TGTGCCAGCAGTTACTACAGGACTATGAACACTGAAGCTTTCTTT. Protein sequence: CASSYYRTMNTEAFF.

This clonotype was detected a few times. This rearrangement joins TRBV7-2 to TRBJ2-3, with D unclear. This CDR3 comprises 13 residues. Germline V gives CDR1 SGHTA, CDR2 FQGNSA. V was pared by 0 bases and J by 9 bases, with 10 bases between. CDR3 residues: CASSLAQAQTQYF. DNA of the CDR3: TGTGCCAGCAGCTTAGCTCAAGCCCAAACGCAGTATTTT.

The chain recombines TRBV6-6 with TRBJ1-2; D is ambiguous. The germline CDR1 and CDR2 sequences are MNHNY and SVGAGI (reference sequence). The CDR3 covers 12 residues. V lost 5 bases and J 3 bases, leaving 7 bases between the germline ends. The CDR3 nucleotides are TGTGCCAGCAGTCGACTAGACTATGGCTACACCTTC. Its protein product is CASSRLDYGYTF.

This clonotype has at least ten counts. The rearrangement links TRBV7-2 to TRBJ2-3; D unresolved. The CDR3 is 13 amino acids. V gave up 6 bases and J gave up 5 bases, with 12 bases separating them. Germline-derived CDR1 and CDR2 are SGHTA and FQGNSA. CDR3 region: CASSLGPGDTQYF. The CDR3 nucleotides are TGTGCCAGCAGTTTGGGCCCGGGAGATACGCAGTATTTT.

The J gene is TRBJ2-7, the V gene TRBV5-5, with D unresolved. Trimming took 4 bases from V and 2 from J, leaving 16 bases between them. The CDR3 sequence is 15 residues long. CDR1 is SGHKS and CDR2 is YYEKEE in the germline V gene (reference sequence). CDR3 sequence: CASSPQDRRAYEQYF. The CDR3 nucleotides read TGTGCCAGCAGCCCCCAGGATAGACGTGCCTACGAGCAGTACTTC.

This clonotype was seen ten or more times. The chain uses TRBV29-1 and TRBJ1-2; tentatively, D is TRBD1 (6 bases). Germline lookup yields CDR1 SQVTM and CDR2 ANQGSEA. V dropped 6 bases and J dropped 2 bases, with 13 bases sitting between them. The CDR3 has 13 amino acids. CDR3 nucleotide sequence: TGCAGCGTCGCGGGACACTCAAACTATGGCTACACCTTC. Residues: CSVAGHSNYGYTF.

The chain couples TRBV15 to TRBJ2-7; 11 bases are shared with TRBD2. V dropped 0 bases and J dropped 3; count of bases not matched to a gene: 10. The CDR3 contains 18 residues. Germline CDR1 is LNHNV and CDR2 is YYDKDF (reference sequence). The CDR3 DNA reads TGTGCCACCAGCAGAGATCGGCGACTAGCGGGATTCTACTACGAGCAGTACTTC. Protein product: CATSRDRRLAGFYYEQYF.

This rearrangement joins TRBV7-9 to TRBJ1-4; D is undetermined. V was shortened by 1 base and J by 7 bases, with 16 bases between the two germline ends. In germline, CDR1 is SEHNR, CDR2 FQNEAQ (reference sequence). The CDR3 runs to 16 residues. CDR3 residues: CASSLEPGRWGEKLFF. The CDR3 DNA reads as TGTGCCAGCAGCTTAGAGCCTGGCAGGTGGGGTGAAAAACTGTTTTTT.

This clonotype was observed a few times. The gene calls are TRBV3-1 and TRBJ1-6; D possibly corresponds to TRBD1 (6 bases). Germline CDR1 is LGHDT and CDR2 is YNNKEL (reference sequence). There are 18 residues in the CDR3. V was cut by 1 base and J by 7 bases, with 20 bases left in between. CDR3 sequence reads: CASSQGFGGARRNSPLHF. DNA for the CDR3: TGTGCCAGCAGCCAAGGATTTGGGGGCGCACGAAGGAATTCACCCCTCCACTTT.

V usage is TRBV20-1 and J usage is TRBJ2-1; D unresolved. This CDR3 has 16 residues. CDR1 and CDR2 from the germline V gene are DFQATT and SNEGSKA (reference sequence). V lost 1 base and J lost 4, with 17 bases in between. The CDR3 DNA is TGCAGTGCTAGAGCTCTCCCTGCCGCCTTTTACAATGAGCAGTTCTTC. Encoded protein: CSARALPAAFYNEQFF.

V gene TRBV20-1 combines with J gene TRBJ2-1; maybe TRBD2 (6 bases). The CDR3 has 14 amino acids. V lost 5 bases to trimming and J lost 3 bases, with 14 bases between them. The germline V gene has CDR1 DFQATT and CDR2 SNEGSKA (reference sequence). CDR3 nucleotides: TGCAGTGCTCCTGCGGGGCGGAACTACAATGAGCAGTTCTTC. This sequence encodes CSAPAGRNYNEQFF.

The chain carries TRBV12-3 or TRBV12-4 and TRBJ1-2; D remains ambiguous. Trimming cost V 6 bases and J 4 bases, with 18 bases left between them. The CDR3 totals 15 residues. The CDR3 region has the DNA TGTGCCAGCAGCCCTCCCCCTCTACTGGGCTATGGCTACACCTTC. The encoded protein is CASSPPPLLGYGYTF.

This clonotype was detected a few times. The CDR3 sequence is CASSLISGNTEAFF. The CDR3 DNA follows: TGTGCCAGCAGTTTAATCTCAGGGAACACTGAAGCTTTCTTT. V is TRBV28 and J is TRBJ1-1; the D is unclear. The CDR3 contains 14 residues. V shed 2 bases and J shed 1 base, with 8 bases lying between them. CDR1 is MDHEN, CDR2 SYDVKM, per germline.

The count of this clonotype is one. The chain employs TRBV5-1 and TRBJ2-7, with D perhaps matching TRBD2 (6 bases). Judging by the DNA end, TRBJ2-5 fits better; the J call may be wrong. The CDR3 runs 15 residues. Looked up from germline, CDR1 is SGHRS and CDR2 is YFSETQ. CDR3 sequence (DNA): TGCGCCAGCAGCCCTGGGGGACTGGGAGGCGAGACCCAGTACTTC. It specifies CASSPGGLGGETQYF.

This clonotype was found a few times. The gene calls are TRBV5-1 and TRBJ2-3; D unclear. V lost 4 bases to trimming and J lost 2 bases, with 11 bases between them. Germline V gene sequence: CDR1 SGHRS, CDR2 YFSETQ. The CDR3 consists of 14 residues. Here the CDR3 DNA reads TGCGCCAGCAGCCCCCCGGACCACACAGATACGCAGTATTTT. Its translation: CASSPPDHTDTQYF.

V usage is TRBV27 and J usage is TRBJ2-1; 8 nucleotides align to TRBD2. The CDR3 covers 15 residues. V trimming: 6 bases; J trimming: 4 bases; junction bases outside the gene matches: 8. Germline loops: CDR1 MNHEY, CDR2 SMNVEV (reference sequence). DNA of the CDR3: TGTGCCAGCAGGTTAGGACGGGAGGGGTACAATGAGCAGTTCTTC. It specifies CASRLGREGYNEQFF.